The clone carrying this T cell receptor beta chain came up once. These data originate in a study of blood T cell repertoires in COVID-19. Study in general: Acute-phase and convalescent COVID-19 samples originated in the United States, Italy and Spain.

Enrolled during active infection, Seattle patients were then followed longitudinally. As handled by the study authors: Researchers report that nucleated cell counts were estimated from reference gene primer amplification. Some clones are missing from TCRdb's copy, which holds only in-frame ones; the method was immunoSEQ multiplex PCR. The V and J calls and clone size come from that table; D and trimming were worked out from the DNA. This table holds roughly 330,000 clones, roughly 87% found once. The receptor's source is a man aged 30 to 39 with COVID-19, enrolled during active disease. Sequences were obtained from peripheral blood.

As DNA, the CDR3 is TGTGCCAGCAGCCGACTCGGGACAGGAACAGATACGCAGTATTTT. This sequence encodes CASSRLGTGTDTQYF. The chain joins TRBV7-9 to TRBJ2-3, with TRBD1 identical over 8 bases. CDR1 SEHNR and CDR2 FQNEAQ come from the germline V gene (reference sequence). The V and J ends lost 5 bases and 3 bases, in that order; junction bases with no gene match: 7. The CDR3 covers 15 residues.